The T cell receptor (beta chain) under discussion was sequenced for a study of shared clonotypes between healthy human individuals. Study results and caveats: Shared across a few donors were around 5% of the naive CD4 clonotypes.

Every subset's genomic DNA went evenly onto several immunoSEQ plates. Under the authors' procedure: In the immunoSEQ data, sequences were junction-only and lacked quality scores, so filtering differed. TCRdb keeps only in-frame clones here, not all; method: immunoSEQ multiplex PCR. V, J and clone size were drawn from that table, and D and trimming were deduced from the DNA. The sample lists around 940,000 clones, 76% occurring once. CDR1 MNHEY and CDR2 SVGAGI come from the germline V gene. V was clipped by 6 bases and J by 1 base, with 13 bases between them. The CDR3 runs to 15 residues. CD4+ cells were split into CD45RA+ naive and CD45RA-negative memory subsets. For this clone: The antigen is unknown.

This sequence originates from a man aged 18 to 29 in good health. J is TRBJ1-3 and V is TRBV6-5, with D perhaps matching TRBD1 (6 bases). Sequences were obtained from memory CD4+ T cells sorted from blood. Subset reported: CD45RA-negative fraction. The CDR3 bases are TGTGCCAGCAGGGAACAGGGACCATCTGGAAACACCATATATTTT. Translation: CASREQGPSGNTIYF.